This T cell receptor (beta chain) was captured by sequencing in a study of HIV-infected children after antiretroviral therapy interruption. Sample treatment: PENTA 11 planned treatment interruption arm or continuous ART arm. Only samples with at least 5 million viable PBMCs qualified. Memory CD8+ CD45RO+ CD45RA- T cells were sorted from thawed PBMCs. In this sample, this clonotype turned up many times. The TCR library was built from RNA with a 3' RACE protocol and unique molecular identifiers. Each CDR3 protein is one row after TCRdb ran MiXCR on the 3' RACE reads. The data contain about 15,000 distinct CDR3 sequences, about 3.4% of them singletons. The TCR comes from a pool of human donors with HIV. The sample in question was CD45RO+ CD8+ T cells from PBMCs, pooled from several time points, obtained from a donor given antiretroviral therapy, either interrupted or continuous. Subset: memory CD8+ CD45RO+ CD45RA- T cells.

DNA for the CDR3: TGTGCCAGCAGTAAATGGACAGGGAGTGTCGCCGGGGAGCTGTTTTTT. It codes for CASSKWTGSVAGELFF. V is TRBV12-3 or TRBV12-4 and J is TRBJ2-2; TRBD1 agrees at 8 bases. Trimming cost V 5 bases and J 6 bases; bases outside gene matches: 11. There are 16 residues in the CDR3.